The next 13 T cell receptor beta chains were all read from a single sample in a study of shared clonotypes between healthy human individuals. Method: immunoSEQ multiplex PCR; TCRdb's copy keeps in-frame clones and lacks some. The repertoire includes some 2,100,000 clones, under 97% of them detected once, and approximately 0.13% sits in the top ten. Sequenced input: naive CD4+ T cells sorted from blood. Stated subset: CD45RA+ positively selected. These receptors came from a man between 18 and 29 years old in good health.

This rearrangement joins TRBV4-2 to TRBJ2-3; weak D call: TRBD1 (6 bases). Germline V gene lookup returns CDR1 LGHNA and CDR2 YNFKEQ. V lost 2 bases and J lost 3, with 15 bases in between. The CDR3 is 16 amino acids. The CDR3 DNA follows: TGTGCCAGCAGCCAACCTACAGGGAAGTCGACAGATACGCAGTATTTT. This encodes CASSQPTGKSTDTQYF.

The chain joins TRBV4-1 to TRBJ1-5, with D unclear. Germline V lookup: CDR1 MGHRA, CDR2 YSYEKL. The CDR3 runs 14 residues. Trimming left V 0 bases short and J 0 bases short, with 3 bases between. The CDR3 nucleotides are TGCGCCAGCAGCCAAGATGGTAGCAATCAGCCCCAGCATTTT. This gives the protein CASSQDGSNQPQHF.

The CDR3 DNA reads TGTGCCAGCAGTTACGCGCGGGGGGCCACAGATACGCAGTATTTT. It codes for CASSYARGATDTQYF. This chain links TRBV6-6 with TRBJ2-3; 8 bases fit TRBD2. The CDR3 consists of 15 residues. Germline CDR1 is MNHNY and CDR2 is SVGAGI (reference sequence). After removal of 2 bases from V and 2 bases from J, the junction contained 3 bases not matched to a gene.

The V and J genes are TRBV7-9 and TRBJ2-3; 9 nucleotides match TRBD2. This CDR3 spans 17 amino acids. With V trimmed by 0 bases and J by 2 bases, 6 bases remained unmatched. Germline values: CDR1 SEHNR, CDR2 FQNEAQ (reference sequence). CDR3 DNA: TGTGCCAGCAGCTTAGCCGAGCGGGGGGCCTTCACAGATACGCAGTATTTT. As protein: CASSLAERGAFTDTQYF.

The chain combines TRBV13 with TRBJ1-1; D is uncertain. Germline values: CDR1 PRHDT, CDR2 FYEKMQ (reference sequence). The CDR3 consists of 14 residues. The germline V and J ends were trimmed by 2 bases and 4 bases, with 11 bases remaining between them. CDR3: CASSLQVYGTEAFF. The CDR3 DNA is TGTGCCAGCAGCTTACAGGTATACGGCACTGAAGCTTTCTTT.

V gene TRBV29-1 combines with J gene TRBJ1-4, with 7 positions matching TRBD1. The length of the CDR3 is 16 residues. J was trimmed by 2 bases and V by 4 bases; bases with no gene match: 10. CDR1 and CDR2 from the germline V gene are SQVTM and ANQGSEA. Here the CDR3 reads CSVVNSRGHTNEKLFF. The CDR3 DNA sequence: TGCAGCGTTGTAAATAGTAGGGGGCACACTAATGAAAAACTGTTTTTT.

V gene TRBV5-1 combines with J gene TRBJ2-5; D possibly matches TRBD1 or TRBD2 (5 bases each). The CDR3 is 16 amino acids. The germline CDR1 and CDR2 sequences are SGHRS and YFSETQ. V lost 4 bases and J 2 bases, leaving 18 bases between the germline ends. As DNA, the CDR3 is TGCGCCAGCAGCCAGAGGCCAGGGACCCCGCAAGAGACCCAGTACTTC. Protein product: CASSQRPGTPQETQYF.

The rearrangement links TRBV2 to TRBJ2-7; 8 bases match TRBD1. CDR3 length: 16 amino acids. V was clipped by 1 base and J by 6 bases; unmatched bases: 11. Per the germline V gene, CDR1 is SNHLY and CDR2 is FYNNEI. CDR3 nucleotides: TGTGCCAGCAGTGAAGAGACAGGGGATCTAAGGTCCGAGCAGTACTTC. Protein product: CASSEETGDLRSEQYF.

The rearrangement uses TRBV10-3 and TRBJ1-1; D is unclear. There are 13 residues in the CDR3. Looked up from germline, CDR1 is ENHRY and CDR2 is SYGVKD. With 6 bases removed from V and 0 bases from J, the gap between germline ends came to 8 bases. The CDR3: CAISGSVNTEAFF. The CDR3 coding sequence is TGTGCCATCAGCGGCTCCGTGAACACTGAAGCTTTCTTT.

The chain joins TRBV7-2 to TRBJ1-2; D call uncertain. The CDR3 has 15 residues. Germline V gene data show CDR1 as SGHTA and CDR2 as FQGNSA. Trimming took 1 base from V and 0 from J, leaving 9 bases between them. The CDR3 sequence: CASSLGVNSNYGYTF. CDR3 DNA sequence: TGTGCCAGCAGCTTAGGCGTCAATTCTAACTATGGCTACACCTTC.

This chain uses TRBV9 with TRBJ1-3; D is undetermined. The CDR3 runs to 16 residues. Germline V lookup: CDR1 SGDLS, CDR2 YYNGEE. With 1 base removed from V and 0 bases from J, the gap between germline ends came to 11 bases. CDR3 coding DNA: TGTGCCAGCAGCGTATCTCCAGGCAGCTCTGGAAACACCATATATTTT. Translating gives CASSVSPGSSGNTIYF.

For the CDR3, the DNA is TGTGCCAGTAGTATCCGGGGTTACAATCAGCCCCAGCATTTT. Translated, it gives CASSIRGYNQPQHF. The V call is TRBV19, the J call TRBJ1-5, with D hard to call. V lost 3 bases and J 3 bases, leaving 9 bases between the germline ends. Germline V gene sequence: CDR1 LNHDA, CDR2 SQIVND (reference sequence). The CDR3 is 14 residues long.

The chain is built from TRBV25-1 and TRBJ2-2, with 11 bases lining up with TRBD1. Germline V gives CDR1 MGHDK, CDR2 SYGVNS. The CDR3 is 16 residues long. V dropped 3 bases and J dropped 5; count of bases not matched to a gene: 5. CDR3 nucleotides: TGTGCCAGCAGTGAGCCTGGACAGGGGGCGACCGGGGAGCTGTTTTTT. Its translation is CASSEPGQGATGELFF.